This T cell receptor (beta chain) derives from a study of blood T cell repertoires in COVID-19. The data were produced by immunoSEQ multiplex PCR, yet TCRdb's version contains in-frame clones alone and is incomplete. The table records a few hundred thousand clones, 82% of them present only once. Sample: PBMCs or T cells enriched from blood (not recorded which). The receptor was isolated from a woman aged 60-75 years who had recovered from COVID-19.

The CDR3 here is CASSPRQGVSTEAFF. Here the CDR3 DNA reads TGTGCCAGCAGCCCGAGACAGGGGGTGAGCACTGAAGCTTTCTTT. V usage is TRBV3-1 (or the pseudogene TRBV3-2) and J usage is TRBJ1-1, with TRBD1 identical over 9 bases. V dropped 4 bases and J dropped 4; count of bases not matched to a gene: 7. CDR3 length: 15 amino acids. The germline V gene has CDR1 LGHDT and CDR2 YNNKEL (reference sequence).